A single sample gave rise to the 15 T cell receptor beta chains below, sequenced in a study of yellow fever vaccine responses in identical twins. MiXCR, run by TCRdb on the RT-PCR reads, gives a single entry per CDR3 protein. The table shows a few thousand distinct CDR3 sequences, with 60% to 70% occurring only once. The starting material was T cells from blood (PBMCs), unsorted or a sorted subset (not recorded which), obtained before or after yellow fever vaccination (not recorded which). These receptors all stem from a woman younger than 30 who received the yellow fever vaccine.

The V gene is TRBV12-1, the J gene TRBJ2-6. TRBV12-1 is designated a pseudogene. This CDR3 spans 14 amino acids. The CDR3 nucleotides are TGTGCCAGCAGCTTCTACTCTGGGGCCAACGTCCTGACTTTC. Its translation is CASSFYSGANVLTF.

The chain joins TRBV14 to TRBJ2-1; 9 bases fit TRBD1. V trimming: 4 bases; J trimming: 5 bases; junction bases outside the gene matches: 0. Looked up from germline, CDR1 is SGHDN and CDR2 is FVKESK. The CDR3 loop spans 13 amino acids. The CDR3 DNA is TGTGCCAGCAGCCGGGACAGGGACAATGAGCAGTTCTTC. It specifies CASSRDRDNEQFF.

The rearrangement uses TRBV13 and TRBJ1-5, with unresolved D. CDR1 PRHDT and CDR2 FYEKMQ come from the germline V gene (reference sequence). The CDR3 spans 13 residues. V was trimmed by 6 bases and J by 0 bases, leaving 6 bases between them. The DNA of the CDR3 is TGTGCCAGCAGAAGTTATAGCAATCAGCCCCAGCATTTT. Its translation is CASRSYSNQPQHF.

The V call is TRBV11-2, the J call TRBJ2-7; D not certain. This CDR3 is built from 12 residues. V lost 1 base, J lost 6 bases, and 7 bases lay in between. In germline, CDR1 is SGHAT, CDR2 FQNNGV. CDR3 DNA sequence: TGTGCCAGCAGCTTAGTCAATTTCGAGCAGTACTTC. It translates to CASSLVNFEQYF.

The chain's CDR3 is CSAGTAPYEQYF. The CDR3 bases are TGCAGCGCTGGGACAGCACCCTACGAGCAGTACTTC. The V and J genes are TRBV29-1 and TRBJ2-7, with 7 bases that match TRBD1. This CDR3 is 12 amino acids long. The ends lost 7 bases at V and 2 bases at J; junction bases unmatched: 5. The V gene's germline CDR1 is SQVTM and CDR2 ANQGSEA.

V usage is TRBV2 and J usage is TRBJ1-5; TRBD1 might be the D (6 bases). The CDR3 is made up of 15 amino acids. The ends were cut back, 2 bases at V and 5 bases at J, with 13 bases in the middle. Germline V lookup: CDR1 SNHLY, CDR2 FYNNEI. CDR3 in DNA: TGTGCCAGCAGTGAATCGTGGGGGCAGGATCAGCCCCAGCATTTT. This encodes CASSESWGQDQPQHF.

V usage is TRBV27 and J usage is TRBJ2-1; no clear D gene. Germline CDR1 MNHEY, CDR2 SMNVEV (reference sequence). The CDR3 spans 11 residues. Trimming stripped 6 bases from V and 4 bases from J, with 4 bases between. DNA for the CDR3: TGTGCCAGCAGGGAGTACAATGAGCAGTTCTTC. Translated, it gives CASREYNEQFF.

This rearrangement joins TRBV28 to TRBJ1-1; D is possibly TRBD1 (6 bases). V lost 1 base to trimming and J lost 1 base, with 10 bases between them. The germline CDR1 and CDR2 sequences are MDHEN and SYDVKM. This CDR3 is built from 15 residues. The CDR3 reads CASSLLGHQNTEAFF. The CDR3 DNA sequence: TGTGCCAGCAGTTTATTGGGACACCAGAACACTGAAGCTTTCTTT. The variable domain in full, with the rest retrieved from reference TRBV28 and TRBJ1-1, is DVKVTQSSRYLVKRTGEKVFLECVQDMDHENMFWYRQDPGLGLRLIYFSYDVKMKEKGDIPEGYSVSREKKERFSLILESASTNQTSMYLCASSLLGHQNTEAFFGQGTRLTVV.

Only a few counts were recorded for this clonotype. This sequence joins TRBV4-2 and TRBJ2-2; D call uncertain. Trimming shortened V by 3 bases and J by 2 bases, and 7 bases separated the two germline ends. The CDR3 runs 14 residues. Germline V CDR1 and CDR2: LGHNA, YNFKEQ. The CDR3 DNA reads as TGTGCCAGCAGCCAGGCTCCAAACACCGGGGAGCTGTTTTTT. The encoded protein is CASSQAPNTGELFF.

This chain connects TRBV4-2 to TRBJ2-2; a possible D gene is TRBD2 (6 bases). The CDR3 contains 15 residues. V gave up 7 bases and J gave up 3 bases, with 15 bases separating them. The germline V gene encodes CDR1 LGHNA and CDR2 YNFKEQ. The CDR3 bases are TGTGCCAGCACCCGCGTTAGCGGTGACACCGGGGAGCTGTTTTTT. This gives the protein CASTRVSGDTGELFF.

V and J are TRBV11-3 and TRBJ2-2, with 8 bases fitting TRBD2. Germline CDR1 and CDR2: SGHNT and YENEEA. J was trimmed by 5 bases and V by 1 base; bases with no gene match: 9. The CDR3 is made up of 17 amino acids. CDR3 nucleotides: TGTGCCAGCAGCTTAGTATCAGCGGGAGTTCAAACCGGGGAGCTGTTTTTT. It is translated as CASSLVSAGVQTGELFF.

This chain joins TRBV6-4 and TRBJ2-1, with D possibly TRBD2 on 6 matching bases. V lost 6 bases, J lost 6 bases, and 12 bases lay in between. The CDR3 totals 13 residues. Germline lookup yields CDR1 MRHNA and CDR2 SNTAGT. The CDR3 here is CASSPTSFNEQFF. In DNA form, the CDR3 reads TGTGCCAGCAGCCCAACTAGCTTCAATGAGCAGTTCTTC.

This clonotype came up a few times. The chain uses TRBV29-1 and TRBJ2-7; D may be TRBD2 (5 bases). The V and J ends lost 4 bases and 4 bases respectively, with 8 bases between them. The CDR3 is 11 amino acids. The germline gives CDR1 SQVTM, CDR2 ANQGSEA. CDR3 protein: CSVGWEYEQYF. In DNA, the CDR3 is TGCAGCGTTGGTTGGGAGTACGAGCAGTACTTC.

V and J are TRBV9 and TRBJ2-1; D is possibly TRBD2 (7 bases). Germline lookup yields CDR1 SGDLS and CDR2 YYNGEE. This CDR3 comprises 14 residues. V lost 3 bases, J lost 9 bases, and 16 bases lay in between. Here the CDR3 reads CASSGSWGGGEQFF. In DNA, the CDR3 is TGTGCCAGCAGCGGGAGTTGGGGGGGCGGTGAGCAGTTCTTC.

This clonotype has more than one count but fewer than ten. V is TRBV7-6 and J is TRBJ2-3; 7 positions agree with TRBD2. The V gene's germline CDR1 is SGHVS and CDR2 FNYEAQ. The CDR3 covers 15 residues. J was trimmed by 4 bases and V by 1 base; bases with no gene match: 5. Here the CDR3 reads CASSLGGSGPDTQYF. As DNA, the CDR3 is TGTGCCAGCAGCTTAGGGGGTAGCGGGCCAGATACGCAGTATTTT.